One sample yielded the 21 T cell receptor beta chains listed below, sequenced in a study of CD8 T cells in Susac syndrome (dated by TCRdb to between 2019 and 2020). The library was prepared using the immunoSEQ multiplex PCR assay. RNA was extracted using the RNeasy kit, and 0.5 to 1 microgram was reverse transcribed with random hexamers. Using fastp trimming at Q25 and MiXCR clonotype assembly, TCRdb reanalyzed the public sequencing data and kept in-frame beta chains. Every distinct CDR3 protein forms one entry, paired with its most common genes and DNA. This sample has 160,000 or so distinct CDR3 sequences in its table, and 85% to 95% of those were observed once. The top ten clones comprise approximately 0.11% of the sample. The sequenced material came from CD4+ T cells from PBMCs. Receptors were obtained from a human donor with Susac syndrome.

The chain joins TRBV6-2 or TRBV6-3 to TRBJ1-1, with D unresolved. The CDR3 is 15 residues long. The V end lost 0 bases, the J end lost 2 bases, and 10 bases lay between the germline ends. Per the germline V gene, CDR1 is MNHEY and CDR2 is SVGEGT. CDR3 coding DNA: TGTGCCAGCAGTTACTCGATACCGGATAACACTGAAGCTTTCTTT. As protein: CASSYSIPDNTEAFF.

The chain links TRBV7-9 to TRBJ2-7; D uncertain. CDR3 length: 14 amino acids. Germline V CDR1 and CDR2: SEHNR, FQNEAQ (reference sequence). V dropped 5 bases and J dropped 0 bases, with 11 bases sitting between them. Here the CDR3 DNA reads TGTGCCAGCAGCCCGACGGATAGCTCCTACGAGCAGTACTTC. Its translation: CASSPTDSSYEQYF.

The CDR3 sequence: CASSERGLADTQYF. For the CDR3, the DNA is TGTGCCAGTAGCGAGCGGGGCCTCGCCGATACGCAGTATTTT. The chain recombines TRBV19 with TRBJ2-3, with TRBD2 matching over 7 bases. Trimming took 6 bases from V and 6 from J; bases not matched to a gene: 9. The CDR3 runs 14 residues. CDR1 and CDR2 from the germline V gene are LNHDA and SQIVND (reference sequence).

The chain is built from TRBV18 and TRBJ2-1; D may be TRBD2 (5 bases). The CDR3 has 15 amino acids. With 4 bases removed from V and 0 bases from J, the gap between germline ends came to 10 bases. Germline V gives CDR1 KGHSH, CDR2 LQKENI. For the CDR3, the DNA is TGTGCCAGCTCACTACAGAGCGGCTCCTACAATGAGCAGTTCTTC. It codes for CASSLQSGSYNEQFF.

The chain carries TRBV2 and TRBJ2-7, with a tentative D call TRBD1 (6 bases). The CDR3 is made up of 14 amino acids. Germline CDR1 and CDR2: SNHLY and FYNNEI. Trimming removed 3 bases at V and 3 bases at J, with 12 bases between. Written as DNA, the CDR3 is TGTGCCAGCAGTGACGGGACACCCTACTACGAGCAGTACTTC. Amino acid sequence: CASSDGTPYYEQYF.

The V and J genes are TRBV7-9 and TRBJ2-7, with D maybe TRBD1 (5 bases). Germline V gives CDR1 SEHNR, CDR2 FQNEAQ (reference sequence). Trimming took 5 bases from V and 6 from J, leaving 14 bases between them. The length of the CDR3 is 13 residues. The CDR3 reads CASSTKGHTEQYF. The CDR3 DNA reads TGTGCCAGCAGCACCAAGGGGCACACCGAGCAGTACTTC.

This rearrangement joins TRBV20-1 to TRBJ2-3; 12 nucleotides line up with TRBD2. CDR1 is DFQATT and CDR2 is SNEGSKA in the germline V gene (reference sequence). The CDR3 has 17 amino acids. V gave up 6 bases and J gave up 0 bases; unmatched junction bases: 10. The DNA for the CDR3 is TGCAGTGCCCACGGTCTAGCGGGGGGGCCCAGCACAGATACGCAGTATTTT. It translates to CSAHGLAGGPSTDTQYF.

As DNA, the CDR3 is TGTGCCAGCAGCATTGACAGGAACACTGAAGCTTTCTTT. It yields the protein CASSIDRNTEAFF. The rearrangement joins TRBV5-4 to TRBJ1-1, with a weak D call TRBD1 (5 bases). Deletions cut 4 bases from V and 1 base from J, with 8 bases between. CDR3 size: 13 residues. Germline CDR1 SGHNT, CDR2 YYREEE (reference sequence).

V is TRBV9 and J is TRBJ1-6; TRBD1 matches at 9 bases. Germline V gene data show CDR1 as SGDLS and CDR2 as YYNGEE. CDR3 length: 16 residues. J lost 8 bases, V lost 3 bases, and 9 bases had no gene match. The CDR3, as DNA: TGTGCCAGCAGCGAAACCCCCGGGACAGGGTATTCACCCCTCCACTTT. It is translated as CASSETPGTGYSPLHF.

The DNA of the CDR3 is TGTGCCAGCAGTGAAGGAGGGCGCCCTGAAGCTTTCTTT. Translation: CASSEGGRPEAFF. The chain carries TRBV25-1 and TRBJ1-1; D gene ambiguous. This CDR3 is built from 13 residues. CDR1 is MGHDK, CDR2 SYGVNS, per germline. The V gene lost 2 bases and the J gene lost 6 bases, with 10 bases spanning the gap.

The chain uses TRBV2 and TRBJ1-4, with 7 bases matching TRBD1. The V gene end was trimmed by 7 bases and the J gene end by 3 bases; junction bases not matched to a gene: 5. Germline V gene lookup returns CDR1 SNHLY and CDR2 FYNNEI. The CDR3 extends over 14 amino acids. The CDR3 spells CASNDRVANEKLFF. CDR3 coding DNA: TGTGCCAGCAACGACAGGGTCGCTAATGAAAAACTGTTTTTT.

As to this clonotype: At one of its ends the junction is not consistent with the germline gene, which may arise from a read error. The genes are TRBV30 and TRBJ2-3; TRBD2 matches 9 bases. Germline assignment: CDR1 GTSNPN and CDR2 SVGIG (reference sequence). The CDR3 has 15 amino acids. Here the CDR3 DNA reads TGTGCCTGCAGTGTGTTTAGCGGGGGAGCAGATACGCAGTATTTT. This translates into CACSVFSGGADTQYF. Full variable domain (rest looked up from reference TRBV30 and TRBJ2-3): SQTIHQWPATLVQPVGSPLSLECTVEGTSNPNLYWYRQAAGRGLQLLFYSVGIGQISSEVPQNLSASRPQDRQFILSSKKLLLSDSGFYLCACSVFSGGADTQYFGPGTRLTVL.

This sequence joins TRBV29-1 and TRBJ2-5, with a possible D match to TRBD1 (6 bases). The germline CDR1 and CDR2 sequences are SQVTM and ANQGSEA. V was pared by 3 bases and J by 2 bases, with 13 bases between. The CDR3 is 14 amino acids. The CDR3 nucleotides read TGCAGCGTTGACGGAGACAGGAGTCAAGAGACCCAGTACTTC. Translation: CSVDGDRSQETQYF.

CDR3 loop: CASSLSGQGMISMRETQYF. The DNA of the CDR3 is TGCGCCAGCAGTCTGTCGGGACAGGGCATGATTTCGATGAGAGAGACCCAGTACTTC. The chain employs TRBV5-1 and TRBJ2-5, with 9 nucleotides matching TRBD1. CDR3 size: 19 residues. In germline, CDR1 is SGHRS, CDR2 YFSETQ. J was trimmed by 4 bases and V by 5 bases; bases with no gene match: 21.

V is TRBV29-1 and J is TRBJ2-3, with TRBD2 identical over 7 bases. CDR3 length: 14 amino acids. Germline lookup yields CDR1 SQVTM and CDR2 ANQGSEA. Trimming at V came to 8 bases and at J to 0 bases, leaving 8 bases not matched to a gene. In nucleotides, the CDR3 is TGCAGCCACCGAGCGGGGACTAGCACAGATACGCAGTATTTT. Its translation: CSHRAGTSTDTQYF.

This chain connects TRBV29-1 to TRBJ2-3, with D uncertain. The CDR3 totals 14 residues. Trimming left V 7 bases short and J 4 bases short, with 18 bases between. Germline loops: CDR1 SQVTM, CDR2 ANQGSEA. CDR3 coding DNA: TGCAGCGCAGACTCCACTTGGGCGCCAGATACGCAGTATTTT. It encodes CSADSTWAPDTQYF.

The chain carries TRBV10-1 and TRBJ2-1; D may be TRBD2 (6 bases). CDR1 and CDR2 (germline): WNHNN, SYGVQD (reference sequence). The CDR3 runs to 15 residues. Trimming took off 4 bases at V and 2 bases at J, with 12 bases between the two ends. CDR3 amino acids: CASSAEAGTYNEQFF. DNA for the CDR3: TGCGCCAGCAGTGCCGAGGCGGGGACCTACAATGAGCAGTTCTTC.

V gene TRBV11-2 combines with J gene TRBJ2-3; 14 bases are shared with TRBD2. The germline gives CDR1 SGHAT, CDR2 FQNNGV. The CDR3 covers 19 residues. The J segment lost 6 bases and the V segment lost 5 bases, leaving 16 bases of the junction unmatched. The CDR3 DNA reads TGTGCCAGCAGCCTCCCGCGTACGACTAGCGGGGGGGCCGATGATACGCAGTATTTT. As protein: CASSLPRTTSGGADDTQYF.

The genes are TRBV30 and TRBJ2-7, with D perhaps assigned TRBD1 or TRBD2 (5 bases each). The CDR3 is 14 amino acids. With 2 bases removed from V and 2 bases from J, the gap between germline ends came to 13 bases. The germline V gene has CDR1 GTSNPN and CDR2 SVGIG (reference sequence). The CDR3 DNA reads TGTGCCTGGAGTCCCACCGAGGGGCCCTACGAGCAGTACTTC. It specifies CAWSPTEGPYEQYF.

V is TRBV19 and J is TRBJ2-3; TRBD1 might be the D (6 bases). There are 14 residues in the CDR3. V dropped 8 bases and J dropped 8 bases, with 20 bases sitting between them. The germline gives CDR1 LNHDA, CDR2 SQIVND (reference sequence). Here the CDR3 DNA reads TGTGCCAGTGGTCCCACAGTCAGGGGTGGTACGCAGTATTTT. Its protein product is CASGPTVRGGTQYF.

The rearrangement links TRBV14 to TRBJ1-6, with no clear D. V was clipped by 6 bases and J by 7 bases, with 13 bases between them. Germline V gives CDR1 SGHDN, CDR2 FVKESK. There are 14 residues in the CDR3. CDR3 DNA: TGTGCCAGCAGGCCTATGGGGTCCAATTCACCCCTCCACTTT. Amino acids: CASRPMGSNSPLHF. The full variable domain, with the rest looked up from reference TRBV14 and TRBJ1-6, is EAGVTQFPSHSVIEKGQTVTLRCDPISGHDNLYWYRRVMGKEIKFLLHFVKESKQDESGMPNNRFLAERTGGTYSTLKVQPAELEDSGVYFCASRPMGSNSPLHFGNGTRLTVT.